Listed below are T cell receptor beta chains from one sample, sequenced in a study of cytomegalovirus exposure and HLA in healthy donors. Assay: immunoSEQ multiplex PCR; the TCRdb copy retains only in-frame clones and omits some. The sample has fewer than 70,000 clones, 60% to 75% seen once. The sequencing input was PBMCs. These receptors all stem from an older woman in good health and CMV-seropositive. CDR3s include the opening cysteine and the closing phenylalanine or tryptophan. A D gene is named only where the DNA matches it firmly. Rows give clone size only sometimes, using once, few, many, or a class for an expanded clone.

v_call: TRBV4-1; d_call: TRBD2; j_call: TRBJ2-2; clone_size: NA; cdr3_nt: TGCGCCAGCACACTAGCGGGGGAGTACACCGGGGAGCTGTTTTTT; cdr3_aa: CASTLAGEYTGELFF
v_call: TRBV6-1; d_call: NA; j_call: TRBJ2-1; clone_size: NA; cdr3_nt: TGTGCCAGCAGTGAAGCACAGGGTTTTAATGAGCAGTTCTTC; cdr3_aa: CASSEAQGFNEQFF
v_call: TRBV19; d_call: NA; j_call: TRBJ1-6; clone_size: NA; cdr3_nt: TGTGCCAGCCAAACAGGGTGGGAGAATTCACCCCTCCACTTT; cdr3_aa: CASQTGWENSPLHF
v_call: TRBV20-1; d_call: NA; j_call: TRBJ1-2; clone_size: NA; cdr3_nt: TGCAGTGCTAGAGGTAGCTATGGCTACACCTTC; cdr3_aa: CSARGSYGYTF
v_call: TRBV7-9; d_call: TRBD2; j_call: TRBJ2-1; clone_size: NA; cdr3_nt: TGTGCCAGCAGCCCCGGACTAGCGGGTTACAATGAGCAGTTCTTC; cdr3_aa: CASSPGLAGYNEQFF
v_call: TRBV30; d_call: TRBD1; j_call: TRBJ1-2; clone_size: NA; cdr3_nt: TGTGCCCTAACCGACACAGGGGGCAAGTATGGCTACACCTTC; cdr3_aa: CALTDTGGKYGYTF
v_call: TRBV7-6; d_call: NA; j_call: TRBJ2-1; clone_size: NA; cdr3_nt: TGTGCCAGCAGCTTAAGGACTTACAATGAGCAGTTCTTC; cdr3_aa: CASSLRTYNEQFF
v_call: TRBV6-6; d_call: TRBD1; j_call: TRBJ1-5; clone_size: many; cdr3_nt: TGTGCCAGCAGTTCGGGACAGGGAGTTTCGGCCCAGCCCCAGCATTTT; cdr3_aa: CASSSGQGVSAQPQHF
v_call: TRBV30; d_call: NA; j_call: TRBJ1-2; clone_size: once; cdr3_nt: TGTGCCTGGAGATCTACTCGGCCGGGTTACTCTAACTATGGCTACACCTTC; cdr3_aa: CAWRSTRPGYSNYGYTF
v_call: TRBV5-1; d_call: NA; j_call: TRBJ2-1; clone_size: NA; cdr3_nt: TGCGCCAGCAGCTTGGACCCACCGACAGAATCCTACAATGAGCAGTTCTTC; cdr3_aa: CASSLDPPTESYNEQFF
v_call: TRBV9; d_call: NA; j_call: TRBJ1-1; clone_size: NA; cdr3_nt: TGTGCCAGCAGCCCTAGCCGCACAGGGATCACTGAAGCTTTCTTT; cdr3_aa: CASSPSRTGITEAFF
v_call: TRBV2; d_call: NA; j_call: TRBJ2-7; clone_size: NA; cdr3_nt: TGTGCCAGCAGGGGCGACCTTGGCCACGAGCAGTACTTC; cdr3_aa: CASRGDLGHEQYF
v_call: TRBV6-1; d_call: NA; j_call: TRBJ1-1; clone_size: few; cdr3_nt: TGTGCCAGCAGTGAACAGGGCATGAACACTGAAGCTTTCTTT; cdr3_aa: CASSEQGMNTEAFF
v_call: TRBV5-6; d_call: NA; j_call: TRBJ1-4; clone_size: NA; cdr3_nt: TGTGCCAGCAGCTTGGTAGGGCAGGGCGACGAAAAACTGTTTTTT; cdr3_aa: CASSLVGQGDEKLFF
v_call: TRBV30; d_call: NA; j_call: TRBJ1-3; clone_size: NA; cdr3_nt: TGTGCCTGGAGTCCCAAGAGCTCTGGAAACACCATATATTTT; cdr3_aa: CAWSPKSSGNTIYF
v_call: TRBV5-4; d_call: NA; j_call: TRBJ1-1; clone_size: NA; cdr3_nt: TGTGCCAGCAGCTTGAAGCCGGGACACCTGAACACTGAAGCTTTCTTT; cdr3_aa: CASSLKPGHLNTEAFF
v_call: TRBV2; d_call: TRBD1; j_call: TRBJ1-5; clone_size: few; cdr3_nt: TGTGCCAGCAGTTGGACAGGGAATCAGCCCCAGCATTTT; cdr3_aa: CASSWTGNQPQHF
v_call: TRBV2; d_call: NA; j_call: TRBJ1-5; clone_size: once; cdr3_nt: TGTGCCAGCAGTGAAGCCGGGGACTGGAGGTCTCAGCCCCAGCATTTT; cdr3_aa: CASSEAGDWRSQPQHF
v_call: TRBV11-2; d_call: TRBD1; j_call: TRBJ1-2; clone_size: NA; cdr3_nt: TGTGCCAGCAGCTTGGCCCGGACAGGCCCTAACTATGGCTACACCTTC; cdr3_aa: CASSLARTGPNYGYTF
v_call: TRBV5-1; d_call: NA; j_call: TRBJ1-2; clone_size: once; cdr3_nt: TGCGCCAGCAGCTTAAATCAGGGTGTTGACTCTGGCTACACCTTC; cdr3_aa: CASSLNQGVDSGYTF
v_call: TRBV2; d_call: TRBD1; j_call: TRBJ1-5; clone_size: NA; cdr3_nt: TGTGCCAGCAGGGGACAGAGCAATCAGCCCCAGCATTTT; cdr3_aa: CASRGQSNQPQHF
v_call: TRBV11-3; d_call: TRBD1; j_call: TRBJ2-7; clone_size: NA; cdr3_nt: TGTGCCAGCAGTCCGGGACAGGGGTACGAGCAGTACTTC; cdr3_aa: CASSPGQGYEQYF
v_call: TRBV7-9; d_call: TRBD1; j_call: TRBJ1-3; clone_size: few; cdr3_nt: TGTGCCAGCAGCTTAGCCGGACAGGGCTCTGGAAACACCATATATTTT; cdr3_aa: CASSLAGQGSGNTIYF
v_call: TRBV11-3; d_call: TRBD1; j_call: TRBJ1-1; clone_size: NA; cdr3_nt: TGTGCCAGCAGCCCTCGGACAGGTTTCACTGAAGCTTTCTTT; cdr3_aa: CASSPRTGFTEAFF
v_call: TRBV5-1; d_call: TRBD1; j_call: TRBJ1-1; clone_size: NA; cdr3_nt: TGCGCCAGCAGCTTCCAGGGGGGTGGCATGAACACTGAAGCTTTCTTT; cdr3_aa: CASSFQGGGMNTEAFF
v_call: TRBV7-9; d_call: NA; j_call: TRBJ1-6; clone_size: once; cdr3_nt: TGTGCCAGCAGCTTCTCTTCACCCCTCCACTTT; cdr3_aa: CASSFSSPLHF
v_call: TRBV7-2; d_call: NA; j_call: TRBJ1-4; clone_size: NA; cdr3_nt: TGTGCCAGCAGCTTAGCCCAGGGCTATAATGAAAAACTGTTTTTT; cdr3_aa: CASSLAQGYNEKLFF
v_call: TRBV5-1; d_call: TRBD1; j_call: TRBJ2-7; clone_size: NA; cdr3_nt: TGCGCCAGCCGGGGACAGGCCTCCTACGAGCAGTACTTC; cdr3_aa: CASRGQASYEQYF
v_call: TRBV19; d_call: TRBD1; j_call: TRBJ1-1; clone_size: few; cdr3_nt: TGTGCCAGTAGTATAGGATGGGACAGCCAAAACACTGAAGCTTTCTTT; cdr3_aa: CASSIGWDSQNTEAFF
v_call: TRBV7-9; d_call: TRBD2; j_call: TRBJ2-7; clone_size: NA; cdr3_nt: TGTGCCAGCAGCCAACGAGCGGGAGGCTACGAGCAGTACTTC; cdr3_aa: CASSQRAGGYEQYF
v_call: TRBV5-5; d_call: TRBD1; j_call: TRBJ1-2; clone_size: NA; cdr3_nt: TGTGCCAGCAGCTTGAAATTTCCGGGACAGGGCGCTCTCAACTATGGCTACACCTTC; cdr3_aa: CASSLKFPGQGALNYGYTF
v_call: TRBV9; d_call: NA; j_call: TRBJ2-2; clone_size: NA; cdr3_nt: TGTGCCAGCAGCCCGGAGGGGTTACGAGGGGAGCTGTTTTTT; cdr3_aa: CASSPEGLRGELFF
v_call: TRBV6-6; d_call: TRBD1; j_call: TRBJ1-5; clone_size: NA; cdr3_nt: TGTGCCAGCAAAACCAGGGGGCTTGGTCAGCCCCAGCATTTT; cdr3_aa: CASKTRGLGQPQHF
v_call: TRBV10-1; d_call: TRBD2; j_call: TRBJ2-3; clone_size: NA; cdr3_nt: TGCGCCAGCAGTGAACTAGCGGGGTTTTCAGATACGCAGTATTTT; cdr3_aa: CASSELAGFSDTQYF
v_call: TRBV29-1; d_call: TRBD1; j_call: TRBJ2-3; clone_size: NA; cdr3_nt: TGCAGCGTTGACTGGGACAGGGGAGTTGGTACGCAGTATTTT; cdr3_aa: CSVDWDRGVGTQYF
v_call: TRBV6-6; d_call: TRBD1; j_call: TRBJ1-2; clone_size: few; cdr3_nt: TGTGCCAGCAGTTACGGATCGACAGGGGCTGGCTATGGCTACACCTTC; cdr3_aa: CASSYGSTGAGYGYTF
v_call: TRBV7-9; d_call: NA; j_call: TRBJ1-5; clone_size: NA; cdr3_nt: TGTGCCAGCAGCCCCTATAGCAATCAGCCCCAGCATTTT; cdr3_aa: CASSPYSNQPQHF
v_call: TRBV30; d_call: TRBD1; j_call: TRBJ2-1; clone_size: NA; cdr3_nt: TGTGCCTGGGACAGGGGCGTATACAATGAGCAGTTCTTC; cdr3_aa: CAWDRGVYNEQFF
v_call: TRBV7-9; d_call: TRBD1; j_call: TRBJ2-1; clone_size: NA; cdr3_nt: TGTGCCAGCAGCTTAGTACAGGGGGGACACAATGAGCAGTTCTTC; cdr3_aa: CASSLVQGGHNEQFF
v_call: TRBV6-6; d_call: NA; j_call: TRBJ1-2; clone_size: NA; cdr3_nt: TGTGCCAGCAGTTCCAAGGGGCAGGGATTAAGTGGCTACACCTTC; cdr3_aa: CASSSKGQGLSGYTF
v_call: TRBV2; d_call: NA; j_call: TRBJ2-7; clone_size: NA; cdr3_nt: TGTGCCAGCGGGCTGGGGGGAATGGCCTACGAGCAGTACTTC; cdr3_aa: CASGLGGMAYEQYF
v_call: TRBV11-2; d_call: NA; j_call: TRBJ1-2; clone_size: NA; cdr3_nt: TGTGCCACAGGAATCAACTATGGCTACACCTTC; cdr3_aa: CATGINYGYTF
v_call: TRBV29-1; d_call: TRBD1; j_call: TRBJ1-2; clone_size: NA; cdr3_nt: TGCAGCGTTGTGAAGGGGGCGAACTATGGCTACACCTTC; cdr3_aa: CSVVKGANYGYTF
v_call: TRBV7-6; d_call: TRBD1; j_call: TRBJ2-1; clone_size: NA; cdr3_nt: TGTGCCAGCAGCCCCAACCCCTCGACACAGGGGAATGAGCAGTTCTTC; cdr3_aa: CASSPNPSTQGNEQFF
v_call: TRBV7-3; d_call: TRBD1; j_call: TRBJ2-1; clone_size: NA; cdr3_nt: TGTGCCAGCAGCTCCCCCGGGACAGGGAGGAATGAGCAGTTCTTC; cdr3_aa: CASSSPGTGRNEQFF
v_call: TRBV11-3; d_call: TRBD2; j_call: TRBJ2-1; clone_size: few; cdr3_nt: TGTGCCAGCAGCTCCCCTCCGGGAGGGCCTTTTGATGAGCAGTTCTTC; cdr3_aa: CASSSPPGGPFDEQFF
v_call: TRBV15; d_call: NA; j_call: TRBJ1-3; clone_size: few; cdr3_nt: TGTGCCACCAGCACGGGCTCTGGAAACACCATATATTTT; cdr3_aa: CATSTGSGNTIYF
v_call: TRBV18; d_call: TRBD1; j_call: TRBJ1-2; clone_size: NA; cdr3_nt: TGTGCCAGCTCACCGACGGACAGGGGAGAAGGGGACTATGGCTACACCTTC; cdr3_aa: CASSPTDRGEGDYGYTF
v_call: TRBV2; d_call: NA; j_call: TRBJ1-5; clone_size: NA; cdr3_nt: TGTGCCAGCAGTTCGGACAGCTTAAGCAATCAGCCCCAGCATTTT; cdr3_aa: CASSSDSLSNQPQHF
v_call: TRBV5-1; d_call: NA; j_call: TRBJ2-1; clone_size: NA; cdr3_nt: TGCGCCAGCAGCTTGGACTTAGCTGGGGAGCAGTTCTTC; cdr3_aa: CASSLDLAGEQFF
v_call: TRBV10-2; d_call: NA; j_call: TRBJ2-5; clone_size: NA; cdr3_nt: TGCGCCAGCCAGGGAGGTGCAGAGACCCAGTACTTC; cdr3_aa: CASQGGAETQYF
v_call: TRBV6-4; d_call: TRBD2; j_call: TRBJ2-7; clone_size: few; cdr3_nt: TGTGCCAGCGGATCTAGCGGGAGGGCCACCTACGAGCAGTACTTC; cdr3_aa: CASGSSGRATYEQYF
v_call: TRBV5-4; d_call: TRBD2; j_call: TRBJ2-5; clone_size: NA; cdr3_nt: TGTGCCAGCAGCTTGACTAGCGGGAGGCAAGAGACCCAGTACTTC; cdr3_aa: CASSLTSGRQETQYF